This T cell receptor beta chain was identified in a study of cytomegalovirus exposure and HLA in healthy donors. Study-wide findings and caveats: Three CMV-associated chains were confirmed in vitro to be specific for CMV antigens. Reports credit the classifier with highly specific, highly sensitive diagnosis of cytomegalovirus status.

Sequenced by immunoSEQ multiplex PCR; TCRdb stores in-frame clones only, minus some. The table lists some 210,000 clones, 83% of them singletons. This CDR3 is 12 amino acids long. Unmatched junction bases numbered 3, after V lost 8 bases and J lost 2 bases. For this clone: What it binds is unknown.

Sequenced material: PBMCs. The gene calls are TRBV5-3 and TRBJ2-7; 8 positions match TRBD2. TRBV5-3 is known as an ORF, though its function is uncertain. The clonotype was recovered from a woman in her late teens or twenties in good health and CMV-seronegative. The CDR3 reads CASERGTYEQYF. The DNA for the CDR3 is TGTGCCAGTGAGCGGGGGACCTACGAGCAGTACTTC.